This passage covers 30 T cell receptor beta chains from one sample sequenced in a study of blood T cell repertoires in COVID-19. Measured with immunoSEQ multiplex PCR; TCRdb has only the in-frame clones, and not every one. The table shows fewer than 400,000 clones, with about 87% occurring only once. Material: PBMCs or T cells enriched from blood (not recorded which). Receptor source: a man in his thirties or forties who had recovered from COVID-19.

This chain joins TRBV10-3 and TRBJ1-1; 9 bases agree with TRBD1. The CDR3 spans 14 residues. J was trimmed by 7 bases and V by 6 bases; bases with no gene match: 9. The germline gives CDR1 ENHRY, CDR2 SYGVKD. The CDR3 reads CAIRGDGTGFEAFF. CDR3 bases: TGTGCCATCAGGGGCGACGGGACAGGGTTTGAAGCTTTCTTT.

The chain recombines TRBV18 with TRBJ1-5; 10 bases fit TRBD1. The CDR3 extends over 16 amino acids. Looked up from germline, CDR1 is KGHSH and CDR2 is LQKENI. Trimming took 5 bases from V and 4 from J; bases not matched to a gene: 8. CDR3 in DNA: TGTGCCAGCTCAGCCGGGACAGGGGCTATTAATCAGCCCCAGCATTTT. This sequence encodes CASSAGTGAINQPQHF.

The genes are TRBV16 and TRBJ2-1; possible D gene TRBD2, 5 bases. Per the germline V gene, CDR1 is KGHSY and CDR2 is FQNENV. The CDR3 runs 13 residues. The V end lost 4 bases, the J end lost 7 bases, and 11 bases lay between the germline ends. The CDR3 loop reads CASSPSSGNEQFF. In DNA, the CDR3 is TGTGCCAGCAGCCCTAGTTCGGGAAATGAGCAGTTCTTC.

The rearrangement links TRBV15 to TRBJ2-3, with 8 bases aligning to TRBD2. J was trimmed by 4 bases and V by 0 bases; bases with no gene match: 3. From germline, CDR1 is LNHNV and CDR2 YYDKDF (reference sequence). The length of the CDR3 is 15 residues. CDR3 sequence: CATSRDRGGADTQYF. Written as DNA, the CDR3 is TGTGCCACCAGCAGAGACCGGGGGGGCGCAGATACGCAGTATTTT.

V and J are TRBV19 and TRBJ1-4; a weak D match, TRBD1 (6 bases). The germline V gene encodes CDR1 LNHDA and CDR2 SQIVND (reference sequence). The CDR3 is 14 amino acids. Trimming removed 3 bases from V and 5 bases from J, with 10 bases in between. The CDR3 is CASSIGQRNEKLFF. DNA of the CDR3: TGTGCCAGTAGTATTGGACAGCGGAATGAAAAACTGTTTTTT.

J is TRBJ2-2 and V is TRBV28; 10 nucleotides align to TRBD2. The junction had 6 bases not matched to a gene; V was cut back by 3 bases and J by 5 bases. The CDR3 sequence is 16 residues long. CDR1 is MDHEN, CDR2 SYDVKM, per germline. The CDR3 nucleotides read TGTGCCAGCAGTTTCCCGGGACTAGCGATGACCGGGGAGCTGTTTTTT. Protein product: CASSFPGLAMTGELFF.

The chain employs TRBV6-4 and TRBJ2-1; perhaps TRBD1 as D (6 bases). V gave up 1 base and J gave up 7 bases, with 14 bases separating them. CDR1 and CDR2 (germline): MRHNA, SNTAGT. The CDR3 sequence is 15 residues long. CDR3 protein: CASSDLNGQINEQFF. CDR3 nucleotides: TGTGCCAGCAGTGACTTAAACGGACAGATAAATGAGCAGTTCTTC.

The rearrangement joins TRBV3-1 (or the pseudogene TRBV3-2) to TRBJ1-1; perhaps TRBD1 as D (6 bases). The germline CDR1 and CDR2 sequences are LGHDT and YNNKEL (reference sequence). The V end was cut by 4 bases, the J end by 5 bases, with 11 bases between. CDR3 length: 13 amino acids. As DNA, the CDR3 is TGTGCCAGCAGCCCCCAAGGGGGTACTGAAGCTTTCTTT. Encoded protein: CASSPQGGTEAFF.

V usage is TRBV7-7 and J usage is TRBJ2-5, with 7 bases matching TRBD2. Germline V gene lookup returns CDR1 SSHAT and CDR2 FNYEAQ (reference sequence). Trimming took 1 base from V and 1 from J; bases not matched to a gene: 3. The CDR3 is made up of 15 amino acids. The CDR3 DNA reads as TGTGCCAGCAGCTTAGTTGGGGGGGTCCAAGAGACCCAGTACTTC. Its protein product is CASSLVGGVQETQYF.

This chain joins TRBV24-1 and TRBJ2-7, with TRBD2 as a possible D gene (5 bases). CDR3 size: 14 residues. Germline-derived CDR1 and CDR2 are KGHDR and SFDVKD. Trimming removed 3 bases at V and 4 bases at J, with 12 bases between. The CDR3 reads CATSDPSDLYEQYF. The DNA for the CDR3 is TGTGCCACCAGTGATCCTTCGGACTTATACGAGCAGTACTTC.

The V gene is TRBV5-8, the J gene TRBJ1-6, with no clear D. The length of the CDR3 is 14 residues. Germline CDR1 and CDR2: SGHTS and YDEGEE. Trimming left V 2 bases short and J 7 bases short, with 10 bases between. CDR3 sequence: CASSFNSRNSPLHF. The CDR3 DNA reads TGTGCCAGCAGCTTCAACAGTAGGAATTCACCCCTCCACTTT.

V gene TRBV10-3 combines with J gene TRBJ2-7, with 12 nucleotides matching TRBD2. The CDR3 spans 16 residues. Germline trimming cut 4 bases from V and 3 bases from J; bases unmatched to any gene: 7. The germline V gene has CDR1 ENHRY and CDR2 SYGVKD. CDR3 bases: TGTGCCATCAGTGGGGTGATGACTAGCGGGGGCTACGAGCAGTACTTC. Protein: CAISGVMTSGGYEQYF.

This chain uses TRBV18 with TRBJ2-3, with TRBD2 matching over 10 bases. CDR3 length equals 16 residues. CDR1 and CDR2 (germline): KGHSH, LQKENI. J lost 2 bases, V lost 6 bases, and 8 bases had no gene match. The CDR3 region is CASSHLAGAATDTQYF. The CDR3 DNA reads TGTGCCAGCTCCCATCTAGCGGGGGCCGCCACAGATACGCAGTATTTT.

V gene TRBV7-2 combines with J gene TRBJ1-3; 9 nucleotides match TRBD1. CDR1 is SGHTA, CDR2 FQGNSA, per germline. CDR3 length: 15 residues. Germline trimming cut 5 bases from V and 8 bases from J; bases unmatched to any gene: 10. For the CDR3, the DNA is TGTGCCAGCAGCACGCCACAGGGGGCAGTAGACACCATATATTTT. This gives the protein CASSTPQGAVDTIYF.

This sequence joins TRBV7-2 and TRBJ1-1, with 8 bases that match TRBD1. This CDR3 has 13 residues. With 3 bases clipped from V and 7 bases from J, the junction kept 4 bases outside the gene matches. Germline CDR1 reads SGHTA; CDR2 reads FQGNSA. CDR3 nucleotide sequence: TGTGCCAGCAGCTTCCGGACAGGGAATGAAGCTTTCTTT. Its protein is CASSFRTGNEAFF.

With regard to this clone: This same CDR3 is encoded by further DNA sequences in the sample. The gene calls are TRBV12-3 or TRBV12-4 and TRBJ2-2; D ambiguous. The CDR3 length is 12 residues. V shed 6 bases and J shed 5 bases, with 7 bases lying between them. The CDR3 is CASSYSTGELFF. The DNA for the CDR3 is TGTGCCAGCAGCTATAGTACCGGGGAGCTGTTTTTT.

The table lists this clone with a count of one. This sequence joins TRBV7-7 and TRBJ2-7; D is ambiguous. The germline V gene encodes CDR1 SSHAT and CDR2 FNYEAQ (reference sequence). V was trimmed by 5 bases and J by 4 bases, leaving 12 bases between them. The CDR3 consists of 13 residues. Here the CDR3 DNA reads TGTGCCAGCAGCCAGAATGAGGCGTACGAGCAGTACTTC. Protein sequence: CASSQNEAYEQYF. The full variable domain, rest sourced from reference TRBV7-7 and TRBJ2-7, is GAGVSQSPRYKVTKRGQDVTLRCDPISSHATLYWYQQALGQGPEFLTYFNYEAQPDKSGLPSDRFSAERPEGSISTLTIQRTEQRDSAMYRCASSQNEAYEQYFGPGTRLTVT.

J is TRBJ2-4 and V is TRBV21-1; the table assigns TRBD1, which was not confirmed against the DNA. TRBV21-1 is deemed a pseudogene. The CDR3 is made up of 16 amino acids. The CDR3 DNA sequence: TGTGCCAGCAGAGTGGCCACCCCTCGCGCCAAAAACATTCAGTACTTC. It translates to CASRVATPRAKNIQYF.

The V gene is TRBV7-6, the J gene TRBJ2-1, with TRBD2 matching 12 bases. Germline V gene data show CDR1 as SGHVS and CDR2 as FNYEAQ. V was pared by 3 bases and J by 5 bases, with 5 bases of the junction left unmatched. This CDR3 region has 16 residues. CDR3 nucleotides: TGTGCCAGCAGCTTTCGACTAGCGGGAGACAACAATGAGCAGTTCTTC. This sequence encodes CASSFRLAGDNNEQFF. Full variable domain (remainder filled in from reference TRBV7-6 and TRBJ2-1): GAGVSQSPRYKVTKRGQDVALRCDPISGHVSLYWYRQALGQGPEFLTYFNYEAQQDKSGLPNDRFSAERPEGSISTLTIQRTEQRDSAMYRCASSFRLAGDNNEQFFGPGTRLTVL.

Only a few counts were recorded for this clone. J is TRBJ2-7 and V is TRBV5-1; 7 nucleotides match TRBD1. There are 15 residues in the CDR3. The V gene end was trimmed by 0 bases and the J gene end by 6 bases; junction bases not matched to a gene: 9. The germline CDR1 and CDR2 sequences are SGHRS and YFSETQ. CDR3 region: CASSLGDSSFLEQYF. CDR3 nucleotide sequence: TGCGCCAGCAGCTTGGGGGACAGCTCTTTCCTCGAGCAGTACTTC.

The CDR3, as DNA: TGTGCCAGCAACCCGGGACAGCGTAATGAAAAACTGTTTTTT. This sequence encodes CASNPGQRNEKLFF. The chain is built from TRBV7-8 and TRBJ1-4, with 7 bases fitting TRBD1. The CDR3 totals 14 residues. Unmatched junction bases numbered 6, after V lost 7 bases and J lost 4 bases. CDR1 SGHVS and CDR2 FQNEAQ come from the germline V gene.

The chain carries TRBV29-1 and TRBJ2-2; tentative D call: TRBD1 (6 bases). The CDR3 length is 13 residues. Trimming shortened V by 4 bases and J by 4 bases, and 10 bases separated the two germline ends. Looked up from germline, CDR1 is SQVTM and CDR2 is ANQGSEA. CDR3 region: CSVGQASTGELFF. The DNA for the CDR3 is TGCAGCGTTGGACAGGCGTCCACCGGGGAGCTGTTTTTT.

This chain connects TRBV5-8 to TRBJ2-5; maybe TRBD1 (6 bases). The germline CDR1 and CDR2 sequences are SGHTS and YDEGEE. This CDR3 comprises 15 residues. Deletions cut 4 bases from V and 4 bases from J, with 17 bases between. The chain's CDR3 is CASSLLGAPTETQYF. CDR3 DNA sequence: TGTGCCAGCAGCCTATTGGGGGCGCCGACAGAGACCCAGTACTTC.

The J gene is TRBJ2-7, the V gene TRBV5-4; 10 bases fit TRBD1. The CDR3 length is 14 residues. Germline lookup yields CDR1 SGHNT and CDR2 YYREEE (reference sequence). The trim removed 2 bases at V and 2 bases at J, leaving 1 base unmatched. CDR3 sequence: CASSFGTGAYEQYF. The DNA for the CDR3 is TGTGCCAGCAGCTTCGGGACAGGGGCCTACGAGCAGTACTTC.

The V and J genes are TRBV3-1 (or the pseudogene TRBV3-2) and TRBJ1-2; D is uncertain. CDR1 is LGHDT, CDR2 YNNKEL, per germline (reference sequence). V was clipped by 1 base and J by 10 bases, with 7 bases between them. The CDR3 covers 11 residues. The CDR3 DNA follows: TGTGCCAGCAGCCAAGGGCGGGACTACACCTTC. It specifies CASSQGRDYTF.

The table lists this clone with a count of one. This chain connects TRBV19 to TRBJ2-2; D might be TRBD1 (7 bases). The CDR3 length is 19 residues. Germline loops: CDR1 LNHDA, CDR2 SQIVND (reference sequence). Trimming pared 3 bases from V and 0 bases from J, leaving 20 bases between. The CDR3 DNA follows: TGTGCCAGTAGTATTGAAGGAGGCAGGGGGGTCCCGAACACCGGGGAGCTGTTTTTT. This gives the protein CASSIEGGRGVPNTGELFF.

The CDR3 region has the DNA TGCGCCAGCAGCCAAGTACCGGGGAAAGAGACCCAGTACTTC. This encodes CASSQVPGKETQYF. The rearrangement links TRBV4-1 to TRBJ2-5; TRBD2 is a possible D gene (5 bases). This CDR3 comprises 14 residues. V shed 1 base and J shed 3 bases, with 9 bases lying between them. In germline, CDR1 is MGHRA, CDR2 YSYEKL.

V usage is TRBV2 and J usage is TRBJ2-1; D is perhaps TRBD1 (6 bases). The CDR3 has 13 residues. Germline CDR1 is SNHLY and CDR2 is FYNNEI. Trimming cost V 4 bases and J 7 bases, with 11 bases left between them. CDR3 in DNA: TGTGCCAGCAGTGTCTTCCAGGGGAATGAGCAGTTCTTC. It translates to CASSVFQGNEQFF.

This chain links TRBV2 with TRBJ2-2; 7 positions agree with TRBD1. V gave up 6 bases and J gave up 4 bases; unmatched junction bases: 8. The V gene's germline CDR1 is SNHLY and CDR2 FYNNEI. This CDR3 comprises 15 residues. The CDR3 loop is CASRSGQSSTGELFF. The CDR3 DNA is TGTGCCAGCAGGTCGGGACAGAGTTCCACCGGGGAGCTGTTTTTT.

The gene calls are TRBV6-1 and TRBJ2-2; TRBD1 is a possible D gene (5 bases). Germline values: CDR1 MNHNS, CDR2 SASEGT. V lost 3 bases and J lost 4, with 9 bases in between. The CDR3 is 14 residues long. In nucleotides, the CDR3 is TGTGCCAGCAGTGATTACAGGTTCACCGGGGAGCTGTTTTTT. Translating it yields CASSDYRFTGELFF.